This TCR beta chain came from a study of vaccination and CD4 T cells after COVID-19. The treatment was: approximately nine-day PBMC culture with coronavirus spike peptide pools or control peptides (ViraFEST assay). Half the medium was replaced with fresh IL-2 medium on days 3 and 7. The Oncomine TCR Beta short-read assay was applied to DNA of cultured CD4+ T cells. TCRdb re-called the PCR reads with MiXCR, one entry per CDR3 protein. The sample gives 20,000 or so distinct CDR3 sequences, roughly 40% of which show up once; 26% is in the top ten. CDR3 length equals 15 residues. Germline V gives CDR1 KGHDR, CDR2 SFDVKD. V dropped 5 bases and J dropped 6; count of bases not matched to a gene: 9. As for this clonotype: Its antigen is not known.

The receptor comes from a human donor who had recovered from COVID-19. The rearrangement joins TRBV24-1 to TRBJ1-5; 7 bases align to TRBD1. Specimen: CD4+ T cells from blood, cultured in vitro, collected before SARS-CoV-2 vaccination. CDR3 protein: CATSGGTGVGQPQHF. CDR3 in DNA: TGTGCCACCAGTGGGGGAACAGGGGTCGGTCAGCCCCAGCATTTT.